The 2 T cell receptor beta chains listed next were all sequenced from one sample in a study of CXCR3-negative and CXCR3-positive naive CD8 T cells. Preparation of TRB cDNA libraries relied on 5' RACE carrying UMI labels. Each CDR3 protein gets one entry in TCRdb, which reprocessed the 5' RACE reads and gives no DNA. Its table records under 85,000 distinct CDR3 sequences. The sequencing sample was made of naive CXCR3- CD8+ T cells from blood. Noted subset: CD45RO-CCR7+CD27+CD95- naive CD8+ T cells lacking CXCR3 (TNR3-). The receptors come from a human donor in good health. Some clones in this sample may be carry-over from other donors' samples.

This CDR3 reads CAGRGDWASRELFF. The chain uses TRBV5-1 and TRBJ2-2; the D gene TCRdb calls, TRBD1, cannot be checked with no DNA. This CDR3 has 14 residues. Germline CDR1 and CDR2: SGHRS and YFSETQ.

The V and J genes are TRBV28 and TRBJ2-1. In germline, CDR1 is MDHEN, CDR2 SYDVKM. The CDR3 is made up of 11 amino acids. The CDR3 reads CASSLRWTQFF.